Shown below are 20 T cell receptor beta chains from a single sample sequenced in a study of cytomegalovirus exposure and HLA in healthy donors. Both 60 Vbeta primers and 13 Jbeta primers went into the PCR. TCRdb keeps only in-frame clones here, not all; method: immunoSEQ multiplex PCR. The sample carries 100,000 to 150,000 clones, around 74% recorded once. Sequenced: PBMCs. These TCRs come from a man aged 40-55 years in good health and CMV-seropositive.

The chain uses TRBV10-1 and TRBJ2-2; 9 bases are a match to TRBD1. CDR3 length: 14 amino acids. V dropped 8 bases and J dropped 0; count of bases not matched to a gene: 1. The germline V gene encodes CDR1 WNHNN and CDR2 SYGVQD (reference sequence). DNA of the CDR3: TGCGCCAGCGGGACAGGGTCGAACACCGGGGAGCTGTTTTTT. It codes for CASGTGSNTGELFF.

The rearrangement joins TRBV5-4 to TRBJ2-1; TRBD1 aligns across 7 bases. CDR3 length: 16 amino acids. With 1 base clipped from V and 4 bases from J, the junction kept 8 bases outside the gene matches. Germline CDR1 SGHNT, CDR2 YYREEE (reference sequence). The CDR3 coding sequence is TGTGCCAGCAGCTTGAAACAGGGGACCGCTTACAATGAGCAGTTCTTC. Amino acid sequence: CASSLKQGTAYNEQFF.

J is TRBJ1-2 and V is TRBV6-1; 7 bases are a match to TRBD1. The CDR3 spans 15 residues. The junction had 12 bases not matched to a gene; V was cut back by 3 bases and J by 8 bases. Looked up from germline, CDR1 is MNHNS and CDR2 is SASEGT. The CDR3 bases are TGTGCCAGCAGTGAGTGGTCTGGGCAGGGGGACGGCTACACCTTC. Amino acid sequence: CASSEWSGQGDGYTF.

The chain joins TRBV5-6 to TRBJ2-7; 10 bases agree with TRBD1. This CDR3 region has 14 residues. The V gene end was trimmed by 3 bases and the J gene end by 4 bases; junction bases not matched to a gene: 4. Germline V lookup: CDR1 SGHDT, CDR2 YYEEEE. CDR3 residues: CASSWDRGQYEQYF. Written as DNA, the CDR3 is TGTGCCAGCAGCTGGGACAGGGGACAGTACGAGCAGTACTTC.

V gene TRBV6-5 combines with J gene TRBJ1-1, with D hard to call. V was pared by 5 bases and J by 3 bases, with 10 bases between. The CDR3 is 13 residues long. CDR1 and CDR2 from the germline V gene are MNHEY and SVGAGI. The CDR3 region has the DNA TGTGCCAGCAGTCAGTATCGCCACACTGAAGCTTTCTTT. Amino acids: CASSQYRHTEAFF.

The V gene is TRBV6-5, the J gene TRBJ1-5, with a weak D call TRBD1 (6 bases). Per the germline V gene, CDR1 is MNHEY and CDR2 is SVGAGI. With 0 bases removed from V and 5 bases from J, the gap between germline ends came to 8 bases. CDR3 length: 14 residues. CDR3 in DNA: TGTGCCAGCAGTTACTCGACAGGAGATCAGCCCCAGCATTTT. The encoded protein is CASSYSTGDQPQHF.

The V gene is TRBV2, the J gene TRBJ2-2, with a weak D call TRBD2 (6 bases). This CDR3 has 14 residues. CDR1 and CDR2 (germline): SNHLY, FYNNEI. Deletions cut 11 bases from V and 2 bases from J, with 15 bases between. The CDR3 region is CASSTGLNTGELFF. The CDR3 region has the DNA TGTGCCTCCAGCACGGGACTCAACACCGGGGAGCTGTTTTTT. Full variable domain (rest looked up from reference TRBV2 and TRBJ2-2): EPEVTQTPSHQVTQMGQEVILRCVPISNHLYFYWYRQILGQKVEFLVSFYNNEISEKSEIFDDQFSVERPDGSNFTLKIRSTKLEDSAMYFCASSTGLNTGELFFGEGSRLTVL.

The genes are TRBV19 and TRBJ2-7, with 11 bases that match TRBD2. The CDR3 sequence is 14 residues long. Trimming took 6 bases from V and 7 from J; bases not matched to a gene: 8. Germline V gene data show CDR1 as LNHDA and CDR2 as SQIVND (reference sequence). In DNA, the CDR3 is TGTGCCAGTAGCGAAGAACTAGCGGGAGTTGAGCAGTACTTC. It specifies CASSEELAGVEQYF.

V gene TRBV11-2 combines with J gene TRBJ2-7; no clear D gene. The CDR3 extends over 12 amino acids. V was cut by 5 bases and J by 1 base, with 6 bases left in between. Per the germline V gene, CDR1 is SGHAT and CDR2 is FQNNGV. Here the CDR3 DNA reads TGTGCCAGCAGCCAACAATCCTACGAGCAGTACTTC. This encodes CASSQQSYEQYF. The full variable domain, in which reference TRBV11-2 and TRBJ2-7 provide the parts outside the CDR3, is EAGVAQSPRYKIIEKRQSVAFWCNPISGHATLYWYQQILGQGPKLLIQFQNNGVVDDSQLPKDRFSAERLKGVDSTLKIQPAKLEDSAVYLCASSQQSYEQYFGPGTRLTVT.

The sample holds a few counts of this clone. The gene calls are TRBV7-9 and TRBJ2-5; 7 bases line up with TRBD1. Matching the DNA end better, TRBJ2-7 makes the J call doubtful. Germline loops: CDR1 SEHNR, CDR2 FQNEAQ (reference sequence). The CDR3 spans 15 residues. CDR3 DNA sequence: TGTGCCAGCAGCCCCCCGACAGGGAACTTCTACGAGCAGTACTTC. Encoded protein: CASSPPTGNFYEQYF.

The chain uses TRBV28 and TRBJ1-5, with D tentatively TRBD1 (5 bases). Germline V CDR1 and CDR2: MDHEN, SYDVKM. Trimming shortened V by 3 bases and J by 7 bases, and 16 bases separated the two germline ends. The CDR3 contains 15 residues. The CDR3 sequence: CASSFLAIRVQPQHF. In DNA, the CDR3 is TGTGCCAGCAGTTTCTTAGCAATCAGGGTGCAGCCCCAGCATTTT.

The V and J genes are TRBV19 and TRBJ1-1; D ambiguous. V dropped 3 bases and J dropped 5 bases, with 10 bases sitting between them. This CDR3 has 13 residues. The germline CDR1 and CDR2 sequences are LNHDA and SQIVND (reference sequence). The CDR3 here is CASSIRGTTEAFF. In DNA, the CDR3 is TGTGCCAGTAGTATCCGGGGAACAACTGAAGCTTTCTTT.

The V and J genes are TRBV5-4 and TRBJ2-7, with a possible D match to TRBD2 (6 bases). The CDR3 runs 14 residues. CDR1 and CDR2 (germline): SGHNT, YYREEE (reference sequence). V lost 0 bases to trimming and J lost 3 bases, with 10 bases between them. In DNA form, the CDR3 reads TGTGCCAGCAGCTTGGAGGGTAGCGGCTACGAGCAGTACTTC. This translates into CASSLEGSGYEQYF.

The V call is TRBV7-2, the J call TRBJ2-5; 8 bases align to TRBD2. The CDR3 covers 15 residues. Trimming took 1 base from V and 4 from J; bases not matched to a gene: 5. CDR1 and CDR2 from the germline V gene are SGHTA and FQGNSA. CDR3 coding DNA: TGTGCCAGCAGCTTAGACGGGGGGGCCCGAGAGACCCAGTACTTC. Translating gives CASSLDGGARETQYF.

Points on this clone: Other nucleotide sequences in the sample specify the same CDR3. DNA of the CDR3: TGCGCCAGCAGCTTGGGTGGCGGGAACACCGGGGAGCTGTTTTTT. Translated, it gives CASSLGGGNTGELFF. The J gene is TRBJ2-2, the V gene TRBV5-1, with D unclear. V shed 0 bases and J shed 1 base, with 7 bases lying between them. Looked up from germline, CDR1 is SGHRS and CDR2 is YFSETQ. The CDR3 length is 15 residues.

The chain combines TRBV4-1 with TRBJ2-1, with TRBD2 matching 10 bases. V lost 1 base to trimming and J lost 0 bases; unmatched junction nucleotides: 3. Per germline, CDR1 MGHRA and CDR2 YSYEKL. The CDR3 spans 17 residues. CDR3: CASSQVPSGSSYNEQFF. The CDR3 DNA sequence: TGCGCCAGCAGCCAAGTGCCTAGCGGGAGCTCCTACAATGAGCAGTTCTTC.

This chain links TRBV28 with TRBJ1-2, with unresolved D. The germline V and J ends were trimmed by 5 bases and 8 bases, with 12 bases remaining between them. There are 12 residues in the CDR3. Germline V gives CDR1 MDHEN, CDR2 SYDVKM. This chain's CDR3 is CASSRVDTGYTF. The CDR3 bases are TGTGCCAGCAGTAGAGTCGACACGGGCTACACCTTC.

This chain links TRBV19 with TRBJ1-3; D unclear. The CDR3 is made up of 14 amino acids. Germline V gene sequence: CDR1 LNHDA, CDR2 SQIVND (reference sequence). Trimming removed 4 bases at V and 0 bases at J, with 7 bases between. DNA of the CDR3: TGTGCCAGTAGTACACAAAGCTCTGGAAACACCATATATTTT. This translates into CASSTQSSGNTIYF.

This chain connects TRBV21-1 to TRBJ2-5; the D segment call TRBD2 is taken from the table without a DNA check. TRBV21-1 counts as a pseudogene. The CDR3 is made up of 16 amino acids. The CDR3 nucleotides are TGTGCCAGCTATCTTAAGGGACTAGCGATAGAAGAGACCCAGTACTTC. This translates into CASYLKGLAIEETQYF.

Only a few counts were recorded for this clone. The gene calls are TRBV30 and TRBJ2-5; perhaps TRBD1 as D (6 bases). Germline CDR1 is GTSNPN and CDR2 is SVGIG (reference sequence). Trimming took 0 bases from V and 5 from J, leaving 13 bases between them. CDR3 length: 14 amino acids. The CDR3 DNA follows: TGTGCCTGGAGTGTAAAGCAGGGGTTTGAGACCCAGTACTTC. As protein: CAWSVKQGFETQYF.